This T cell receptor (beta chain) came from a study of cytomegalovirus exposure and HLA in healthy donors. Overall study results and limits: A reported reduction in N-insertions relative to the 666-donor mean was seen in an Asian-associated ancestry cluster in a later analysis. In an earlier analysis, about 87% or about 30%: the productive usage of most TCR beta V segments.

Trimming removed 4 bases from V and 1 base from J, with 8 bases in between. Germline V lookup: CDR1 SGHRS, CDR2 YFSETQ. This CDR3 comprises 13 residues. Concerning this clone: Its target is unknown.

Use of 60 Vbeta and 13 Jbeta primers characterized the PCR. Data came from immunoSEQ multiplex PCR; TCRdb stores just in-frame clones and leaves some out. The sample has tens of thousands of clones, 75% to 80% seen once. Sequencing used PBMCs. The gene calls are TRBV5-1 and TRBJ2-5, with D tentatively TRBD2 (5 bases). This sequence originates from a woman between 40 and 50 years old in good health and CMV-seronegative. CDR3 nucleotide sequence: TGCGCCAGCAGCGGAGGACTCCAAGAGACCCAGTACTTC. Translating gives CASSGGLQETQYF.